This T cell receptor (beta chain) derives from a study of blood T cell repertoires in COVID-19 (dated by TCRdb to about 2020). With respect to the entire study: Samples from collaborators originated in the United States, Italy and Spain and spanned both the acute and convalescent phases of COVID-19. The samples were drawn from two sources: the first 160 participants of the ongoing ImmuneRACE study, and fewer than 1,500 subjects contributed by 6 global collaborators. The sample metadata nearly always contained a de-identified subject ID, COVID-19 status, age in years and sex. A freely available public database, intended as a resource for researchers studying the immune response to SARS-CoV-2, is where the repertoires were released. Deeply sampled blood TCRbeta repertoires from subjects exposed to, actively infected with, or recovered from COVID-19 were included in the dataset. Where available, HLA class I and class II types were taken from metadata supplied by the sample provider and were not determined by assay-based typing. The prospective study material was composed of cDNA or gDNA derived from T cells, B-cell-depleted T cells, or PBMCs. Overall results and qualifications from the work: How much clinical and demographic metadata was included differed by source and by participant, and the metadata was provided uncurated.

With respect to this clone: The antigen it recognizes is unknown. Base-call qualities are not available, and no considerably larger clone is one nucleotide away.

The collaborating institutions used their own protocols to collect whole blood in K2EDTA tubes. For TCRbeta analysis, collaborators shipped samples in one of three forms: frozen whole blood, isolated PBMCs, or DNA extracted from either of those sample types. The immunoSEQ Assay, a bias-controlled multiplex PCR, was used to amplify TCRbeta CDR3 regions from genomic DNA. The study's own analysis went as follows. Within the assay, amplification of reference gene primers was used to estimate how many nucleated cells each sample contained. To quantify the absolute abundance of each unique TCRbeta CDR3 rearrangement, sequence reads were collapsed and filtered. For each sample, productive Simpson clonality was calculated as the square root of Simpson's diversity index across productive rearrangements. TCRdb provides this immuneACCESS table in a form limited to in-frame rearrangements. Some clones are lacking; in checked studies, under half of them reflect an unresolved V gene, and why the rest are absent is not known. V, J and clone size derive from that table, while D and trimming were established from the DNA sequence. For this sample there are 200,000 to 300,000 clones; about 82% appear just once. The top ten clonotypes cover 5.5% to 7.5% of the sample.

The sample consisted of peripheral blood. This clonotype was sampled from a woman aged 55-70 years with active or convalescent COVID-19.

Here is the DNA: TGTGCCAGTAGTATAGTCCGGGACACTAATCAGCCCCAGCATTTT. This gives the protein CASSIVRDTNQPQHF. The receptor chain draws on TRBV19 and TRBJ1-5, with TRBD1 as a weak D call on 6 bases. Cut back by 1 base and 4 bases, the V and J ends lie 11 bases apart. The CDR3 covers 15 residues, taking in both the cysteine and the phenylalanine. Only CDR3 DNA is held: 45 bases, read in frame from base 1. The germline V gene (reference sequence) specifies LNHDA as CDR1 and SQIVND as CDR2.